The 27 T cell receptor beta chains listed next were all sequenced from one sample in a study of cytomegalovirus exposure and HLA in healthy donors. This PCR relied on a set of 60 Vbeta primers and 13 Jbeta primers. Here immunoSEQ multiplex PCR was the method, and the copy in TCRdb shows in-frame clones only, minus some. Here the sample spans 110,000 or so clones, under 80% being singletons. Sequenced input: PBMCs. These receptors were collected from a woman between 40 and 50 years old in good health and CMV-seropositive.

CDR3 coding DNA: TGTGCCAGCAGTGCCCGGGACAGGGGGAACACTGAAGCTTTCTTT. It yields the protein CASSARDRGNTEAFF. The chain combines TRBV28 with TRBJ1-1; the match to TRBD1 covers 10 bases. Germline V CDR1 and CDR2: MDHEN, SYDVKM. This CDR3 comprises 15 residues. The V and J ends lost 5 bases and 1 base, in that order; junction bases with no gene match: 4.

This sequence joins TRBV5-4 and TRBJ1-1, with 7 bases lining up with TRBD1. The CDR3 contains 16 residues. V shed 6 bases and J 4 bases; nucleotides not matched to a gene: 15. Germline V gene data show CDR1 as SGHNT and CDR2 as YYREEE (reference sequence). The CDR3 coding sequence is TGTGCCAGCACCCCCTCAGGGGGACGAGGGAGCACTGAAGCTTTCTTT. It translates to CASTPSGGRGSTEAFF.

CDR3 in DNA: TGCGCCAGCAGCTTGCCGAGGGGGCTTGGGAACATTCAGTACTTC. Translating it yields CASSLPRGLGNIQYF. The chain links TRBV5-1 to TRBJ2-4, with 7 positions matching TRBD1. CDR3 length: 15 amino acids. CDR1 is SGHRS and CDR2 is YFSETQ in the germline V gene. Losses at the gene ends were 1 base for V and 7 bases for J; bases not matched to a gene: 8.

V and J are TRBV28 and TRBJ1-1, with 7 positions matching TRBD1. V shed 7 bases and J 0 bases; nucleotides not matched to a gene: 5. CDR1 is MDHEN, CDR2 SYDVKM, per germline. The CDR3 runs 14 residues. As DNA, the CDR3 is TGTGCCAGCACCCTGACAGGGATGAACACTGAAGCTTTCTTT. Translation gives CASTLTGMNTEAFF.

This chain joins TRBV5-8 and TRBJ1-2; D call uncertain. From germline, CDR1 is SGHTS and CDR2 YDEGEE. V lost 1 base to trimming and J lost 1 base, with 5 bases between them. This CDR3 comprises 13 residues. The CDR3 DNA reads as TGTGCCAGCAGCTTGCAGGTTAACTATGGCTACACCTTC. It is translated as CASSLQVNYGYTF.

The chain couples TRBV20-1 to TRBJ2-7; D gene unclear. V lost 3 bases, J lost 3 bases, and 6 bases lay in between. The length of the CDR3 is 11 residues. Germline CDR1 and CDR2: DFQATT and SNEGSKA (reference sequence). The CDR3 DNA follows: TGCAGTGCTAGCAGGAACTACGAGCAGTACTTC. The encoded protein is CSASRNYEQYF.

The chain uses TRBV28 and TRBJ2-5, with 7 bases lining up with TRBD2. The DNA end favors TRBJ2-7, so the J call may be wrong. Germline lookup yields CDR1 MDHEN and CDR2 SYDVKM. The CDR3 has 16 amino acids. CDR3 sequence: CASSFLWLADSYEQYF. CDR3 sequence (DNA): TGTGCCAGCAGTTTCTTGTGGCTAGCGGACTCCTACGAGCAGTACTTC.

The chain carries TRBV4-2 and TRBJ2-5; TRBD1 is a possible D gene (6 bases). Near its end, the DNA agrees better with TRBJ2-7, so the J call may be wrong. There are 15 residues in the CDR3. Germline loops: CDR1 LGHNA, CDR2 YNFKEQ. The CDR3 here is CASSQAGQRTYEQYF. The CDR3 bases are TGTGCCAGCAGCCAAGCCGGACAGAGAACCTACGAGCAGTACTTC.

This clone was seen a single time. J is TRBJ2-5 and V is TRBV7-2, with D tentatively TRBD1 (5 bases). CDR1 and CDR2 from the germline V gene are SGHTA and FQGNSA. V was clipped by 5 bases and J by 0 bases, with 7 bases between them. The CDR3 extends over 13 amino acids. CDR3 sequence reads: CASSPGYQETQYF. CDR3 nucleotides: TGTGCCAGCAGCCCAGGGTACCAAGAGACCCAGTACTTC.

The V gene is TRBV5-4, the J gene TRBJ1-2; 9 nucleotides align to TRBD1. V trimming: 9 bases; J trimming: 4 bases; junction bases outside the gene matches: 13. This CDR3 is built from 15 residues. Germline V lookup: CDR1 SGHNT, CDR2 YYREEE (reference sequence). The CDR3 here is CATRPRDREIYGYTF. The DNA of the CDR3 is TGTGCCACCCGACCTCGGGACAGGGAAATCTATGGCTACACCTTC. The full variable domain, its missing parts supplied by reference TRBV5-4 and TRBJ1-2, is ETGVTQSPTHLIKTRGQQVTLRCSSQSGHNTVSWYQQALGQGPQFIFQYYREEENGRGNFPPRFSGLQFPNYSSELNVNALELDDSALYLCATRPRDREIYGYTFGSGTRLTVV.

The V gene is TRBV18, the J gene TRBJ2-2; 10 nucleotides match TRBD2. V dropped 3 bases and J dropped 7; count of bases not matched to a gene: 8. Germline V gives CDR1 KGHSH, CDR2 LQKENI. The CDR3 contains 16 residues. CDR3 bases: TGTGCCAGCTCACCTTTCAGCGGGAGGGCCATCGGGGAGCTGTTTTTT. This sequence encodes CASSPFSGRAIGELFF.

The genes are TRBV18 and TRBJ2-5; no definite D call. Germline V gene data show CDR1 as KGHSH and CDR2 as LQKENI. Trimming pared 0 bases from V and 3 bases from J, leaving 5 bases between. CDR3 length: 13 amino acids. CDR3 amino acids: CASSPPLEETQYF. The CDR3 DNA is TGTGCCAGCTCACCACCCCTAGAAGAGACCCAGTACTTC. Supplemented by reference TRBV18 and TRBJ2-5, the full variable domain reads NAGVMQNPRHLVRRRGQEARLRCSPMKGHSHVYWYRQLPEEGLKFMVYLQKENIIDESGMPKERFSAEFPKEGPSILRIQQVVRGDSAAYFCASSPPLEETQYFGPGTRLLVL.

The chain combines TRBV27 with TRBJ2-5, with 14 bases lining up with TRBD2. Germline values: CDR1 MNHEY, CDR2 SMNVEV (reference sequence). This CDR3 has 18 amino acids. V dropped 0 bases and J dropped 3; count of bases not matched to a gene: 6. The CDR3 DNA is TGTGCCAGCAGTTTATCGATTGGGACTAGCGGGAGAAAAGAGACCCAGTACTTC. The encoded protein is CASSLSIGTSGRKETQYF.

The V call is TRBV11-1, the J call TRBJ1-2; TRBD1 matches 8 bases. The CDR3 loop spans 18 amino acids. Germline V lookup: CDR1 SGHAT, CDR2 FQDESV (reference sequence). The V and J ends lost 6 bases and 0 bases, in that order; junction bases with no gene match: 15. This CDR3 is CASRFLYSGGPANYGYTF. CDR3 DNA: TGTGCCAGCAGATTCCTTTATTCAGGGGGCCCCGCTAACTATGGCTACACCTTC. The variable domain in full, with the rest retrieved from reference TRBV11-1 and TRBJ1-2, is EAEVAQSPRYKITEKSQAVAFWCDPISGHATLYWYRQILGQGPELLVQFQDESVVDDSQLPKDRFSAERLKGVDSTLKIQPAELGDSAMYLCASRFLYSGGPANYGYTFGSGTRLTVV.

This clone was seen once. The DNA of the CDR3 is TGTGCCAGCAGCGGAATCCGGGACAGGGTATACGGCTACACCTTC. Its protein product is CASSGIRDRVYGYTF. The chain uses TRBV2 and TRBJ1-2, with TRBD1 matching over 9 bases. CDR1 and CDR2 (germline): SNHLY, FYNNEI. The CDR3 totals 15 residues. Trimming removed 6 bases from V and 8 bases from J; junction bases left unmatched: 13.

The CDR3 DNA sequence: TGTGCCAGCGAGCGATTAGGTAGCTCCTACAATGAGCAGTTCTTC. It is translated as CASERLGSSYNEQFF. This chain uses TRBV11-3 with TRBJ2-1; no clear D. The germline V and J ends were trimmed by 8 bases and 0 bases, with 14 bases remaining between them. Germline lookup yields CDR1 SGHNT and CDR2 YENEEA. The CDR3 loop spans 15 amino acids.

The J gene is TRBJ1-2, the V gene TRBV7-9, with D perhaps matching TRBD1 (5 bases). Germline V gene lookup returns CDR1 SEHNR and CDR2 FQNEAQ (reference sequence). The CDR3 covers 13 residues. Trimming removed 1 base from V and 3 bases from J, with 6 bases in between. The CDR3 sequence is CASSLGQHYGYTF. The CDR3 region has the DNA TGTGCCAGCAGCTTAGGACAGCACTATGGCTACACCTTC. The full variable domain, in which reference TRBV7-9 and TRBJ1-2 provide the parts outside the CDR3, is DTGVSQNPRHKITKRGQNVTFRCDPISEHNRLYWYRQTLGQGPEFLTYFQNEAQLEKSRLLSDRFSAERPKGSFSTLEIQRTEQGDSAMYLCASSLGQHYGYTFGSGTRLTVV.

V and J are TRBV5-5 and TRBJ2-2, with D possibly matching TRBD1 (6 bases). Germline CDR1 reads SGHKS; CDR2 reads YYEKEE (reference sequence). The CDR3 runs to 15 residues. V was trimmed by 4 bases and J by 4 bases, leaving 14 bases between them. The CDR3 sequence is CASSPGQTFTGELFF. The CDR3 DNA follows: TGTGCCAGCAGCCCAGGACAGACCTTCACCGGGGAGCTGTTTTTT.

The chain carries TRBV20-1 and TRBJ1-1, with D unresolved. With 3 bases removed from V and 3 bases from J, the gap between germline ends came to 5 bases. The CDR3 extends over 11 amino acids. From germline, CDR1 is DFQATT and CDR2 SNEGSKA (reference sequence). Here the CDR3 reads CSASEDTEAFF. The CDR3 DNA reads as TGCAGTGCTAGCGAGGACACTGAAGCTTTCTTT.

The chain links TRBV7-9 to TRBJ1-2; no clear D gene. The V gene's germline CDR1 is SEHNR and CDR2 FQNEAQ (reference sequence). V was cut by 2 bases and J by 0 bases, with 7 bases left in between. This CDR3 has 14 residues. The CDR3 DNA reads TGTGCCAGCAGCTTAAAGGGAGCTAACTATGGCTACACCTTC. Translation gives CASSLKGANYGYTF.

The V gene is TRBV5-6, the J gene TRBJ2-2; a possible D gene is TRBD1 (5 bases). Between the trimmed V and J ends, which lost 0 bases and 9 bases, there was a span of 15 bases. This CDR3 contains 15 residues. Germline V gene sequence: CDR1 SGHDT, CDR2 YYEEEE. CDR3 sequence reads: CASSLGQGPPRELFF. CDR3 bases: TGTGCCAGCAGCTTGGGGCAGGGCCCGCCCCGGGAGCTGTTTTTT.

The rearrangement uses TRBV5-6 and TRBJ2-1, with D possibly being TRBD2 (6 bases). The germline CDR1 and CDR2 sequences are SGHDT and YYEEEE. The V end was cut by 4 bases, the J end by 0 bases, with 14 bases between. The CDR3 contains 16 residues. The CDR3 here is CASSPRDFSSYNEQFF. Written as DNA, the CDR3 is TGTGCCAGCAGCCCCCGGGACTTTAGCTCCTACAATGAGCAGTTCTTC. The variable domain in full, completed from reference TRBV5-6 and TRBJ2-1, reads DAGVTQSPTHLIKTRGQQVTLRCSPKSGHDTVSWYQQALGQGPQFIFQYYEEEERQRGNFPDRFSGHQFPNYSSELNVNALLLGDSALYLCASSPRDFSSYNEQFFGPGTRLTVL.

The CDR3 coding sequence is TGTGCCAGCAGCTTGAGGACTAGCGACACAGATACGCAGTATTTT. Its translation is CASSLRTSDTDTQYF. The V and J genes are TRBV5-4 and TRBJ2-3, with 9 bases aligning to TRBD2. J lost 2 bases, V lost 1 base, and 2 bases had no gene match. Per germline, CDR1 SGHNT and CDR2 YYREEE (reference sequence). The CDR3 runs 15 residues.

The CDR3 is CATSRDRLGGAADTQYF. In DNA, the CDR3 is TGTGCCACCAGCAGAGACAGGTTAGGGGGGGCAGCAGATACGCAGTATTTT. The V call is TRBV15, the J call TRBJ2-3, with D maybe TRBD2 (7 bases). The CDR3 consists of 17 residues. The germline V and J ends were trimmed by 0 bases and 4 bases, with 17 bases remaining between them. Germline loops: CDR1 LNHNV, CDR2 YYDKDF (reference sequence).

The rearrangement links TRBV7-9 to TRBJ2-7; D uncertain. V shed 3 bases and J shed 5 bases, with 11 bases lying between them. The CDR3 has 13 amino acids. Germline V gene lookup returns CDR1 SEHNR and CDR2 FQNEAQ (reference sequence). The CDR3 DNA follows: TGTGCCAGCAGCTTTCCTTCCCGGGACGAGCAGTACTTC. Amino acids: CASSFPSRDEQYF.

This chain connects TRBV4-3 to TRBJ2-3; the D gene is possibly TRBD2 (5 bases). This CDR3 region has 13 residues. Trimming removed 4 bases at V and 8 bases at J, with 13 bases between. Germline CDR1 is LGHNA and CDR2 is YSLEER. CDR3 nucleotide sequence: TGCGCCAGCAGCCTCAACTCACGGGGTACGCAGTATTTT. Translating it yields CASSLNSRGTQYF.

The CDR3 reads CASSLGRGDTEAFF. The CDR3 nucleotides are TGTGCCAGCAGTTTAGGCAGGGGGGACACTGAAGCTTTCTTT. The chain combines TRBV28 with TRBJ1-1; 7 nucleotides line up with TRBD1. Germline V lookup: CDR1 MDHEN, CDR2 SYDVKM. The trim removed 2 bases at V and 3 bases at J, leaving 3 bases unmatched. The length of the CDR3 is 14 residues.